The 2 T cell receptor beta chains presented below share a single source sample, sequenced in a study of blood T cell repertoires in COVID-19. Only in-frame clones appear in the TCRdb table, and some are missing; sequencing was by immunoSEQ multiplex PCR. Of about 130,000 clones in the sample, around 86% were seen once. Sequenced: peripheral blood. Receptors were obtained from a woman aged 80 or older with acute or convalescent COVID-19.

The gene calls are TRBV7-2 and TRBJ1-5, with 10 bases lining up with TRBD1. Germline values: CDR1 SGHTA, CDR2 FQGNSA. The CDR3 is made up of 15 amino acids. The ends lost 4 bases at V and 4 bases at J; junction bases unmatched: 4. The CDR3 DNA follows: TGTGCCAGCAGCTCCGGACAGGGGGGGAATCAGCCCCAGCATTTT. Protein: CASSSGQGGNQPQHF.

In its sample, this clone was seen a few times. The V gene is TRBV9, the J gene TRBJ1-3; 7 bases are a match to TRBD1. Germline CDR1 and CDR2: SGDLS and YYNGEE. This CDR3 spans 15 amino acids. V trimming: 1 base; J trimming: 4 bases; junction bases outside the gene matches: 5. The CDR3 coding sequence is TGTGCCAGCAGCGTAACTACAGGGGTCGGAAACACCATATATTTT. Protein product: CASSVTTGVGNTIYF.